One sample yielded the 11 T cell receptor beta chains listed below, sequenced in a study of cytomegalovirus exposure and HLA in healthy donors. Using immunoSEQ multiplex PCR, the repertoire was profiled, and TCRdb retains in-frame clones only, with some absent. The repertoire includes 55,000 to 80,000 clones, 85% to 95% of them detected once, and more than 6.5% sits in the top ten. Sequencing input: PBMCs. All receptors come from a young woman in good health and CMV-seropositive.

V gene TRBV15 combines with J gene TRBJ2-3; 16 bases line up with TRBD2. This CDR3 is 19 amino acids long. Trimming at V came to 7 bases and at J to 1 base, leaving 11 bases not matched to a gene. The V gene's germline CDR1 is LNHNV and CDR2 YYDKDF (reference sequence). Here the CDR3 DNA reads TGTGCCACCACTGGGACTAGCGGGAGGGCCCCCTTAGGCACAGATACGCAGTATTTT. Its translation: CATTGTSGRAPLGTDTQYF.

This clone has just one count. V and J are TRBV4-2 and TRBJ2-7, with 12 bases matching TRBD2. CDR3 size: 19 residues. Per the germline V gene, CDR1 is LGHNA and CDR2 is YNFKEQ. V trimming: 0 bases; J trimming: 5 bases; junction bases outside the gene matches: 14. The CDR3 reads CASSQDLRLAGETRNEQYF. The CDR3 nucleotides are TGTGCCAGCAGCCAAGATTTGAGACTAGCGGGAGAGACGAGGAACGAGCAGTACTTC.

The chain links TRBV7-9 to TRBJ2-7; possibly TRBD2 for D (5 bases). CDR3 length equals 15 residues. Germline values: CDR1 SEHNR, CDR2 FQNEAQ (reference sequence). With 5 bases removed from V and 1 base from J, the gap between germline ends came to 15 bases. CDR3 coding DNA: TGTGCCAGCAGCCTCCGGGAATCGAGGTCCTACGAGCAGTACTTC. Amino acids: CASSLRESRSYEQYF. Full variable domain (missing parts from reference TRBV7-9 and TRBJ2-7): DTGVSQNPRHKITKRGQNVTFRCDPISEHNRLYWYRQTLGQGPEFLTYFQNEAQLEKSRLLSDRFSAERPKGSFSTLEIQRTEQGDSAMYLCASSLRESRSYEQYFGPGTRLTVT.

The rearrangement links TRBV28 to TRBJ2-7; TRBD1 matches 11 bases. The CDR3 is made up of 15 amino acids. V lost 5 bases, J lost 3 bases, and 6 bases stayed unmatched. Germline CDR1 reads MDHEN; CDR2 reads SYDVKM. Here the CDR3 DNA reads TGTGCCAGCAGTCAAGGGGGGACAGGGGGCTACGAGCAGTACTTC. Amino acids: CASSQGGTGGYEQYF.

The chain joins TRBV30 to TRBJ1-6; 10 nucleotides agree with TRBD1. The CDR3 covers 15 residues. V shed 2 bases and J 7 bases; nucleotides not matched to a gene: 5. CDR1 is GTSNPN, CDR2 SVGIG, per germline (reference sequence). The CDR3 DNA follows: TGTGCCTGGAGTAACCCGGACAGGGGGAATTCACCCCTCCACTTT. It is translated as CAWSNPDRGNSPLHF.

This rearrangement joins TRBV28 to TRBJ2-2, with 8 bases matching TRBD1. Germline-derived CDR1 and CDR2 are MDHEN and SYDVKM. The junction had 14 bases not matched to a gene; V was cut back by 11 bases and J by 3 bases. The length of the CDR3 is 16 residues. For the CDR3, the DNA is TGTGCCGGCTCGACAGGGGCACGTTGGGACACCGGGGAGCTGTTTTTT. It codes for CAGSTGARWDTGELFF.

The genes are TRBV28 and TRBJ1-5; D is ambiguous. The CDR3 contains 13 residues. Germline V gene sequence: CDR1 MDHEN, CDR2 SYDVKM. Deletions cut 2 bases from V and 3 bases from J, with 5 bases between. CDR3 sequence: CASSLHVNQPQHF. CDR3 DNA: TGTGCCAGCAGTTTACATGTCAATCAGCCCCAGCATTTT.

This clone appeared a single time. J is TRBJ2-2 and V is TRBV6-5; D uncertain. The ends were cut back, 7 bases at V and 7 bases at J, with 13 bases in the middle. CDR1 MNHEY and CDR2 SVGAGI come from the germline V gene. The CDR3 contains 13 residues. The CDR3 is CASNQGRSGELFF. CDR3 nucleotide sequence: TGTGCCAGCAATCAAGGCCGGAGCGGGGAGCTGTTTTTT.

The sample holds one count of this clone. The chain's CDR3 is CASSLLSGRVGDTQYF. The CDR3 DNA reads TGTGCCAGCAGCTTGTTGAGCGGGAGGGTTGGAGATACGCAGTATTTT. The V call is TRBV5-6, the J call TRBJ2-3; 10 nucleotides match TRBD2. The CDR3 spans 16 residues. The J segment lost 5 bases and the V segment lost 1 base, leaving 7 bases of the junction unmatched. Germline lookup yields CDR1 SGHDT and CDR2 YYEEEE. The variable domain in full, completed from reference TRBV5-6 and TRBJ2-3, reads DAGVTQSPTHLIKTRGQQVTLRCSPKSGHDTVSWYQQALGQGPQFIFQYYEEEERQRGNFPDRFSGHQFPNYSSELNVNALLLGDSALYLCASSLLSGRVGDTQYFGPGTRLTVL.

The V gene is TRBV7-2, the J gene TRBJ2-1; D uncertain. Germline V gene sequence: CDR1 SGHTA, CDR2 FQGNSA. The CDR3 loop spans 18 amino acids. Trimming took 4 bases from V and 0 from J, leaving 19 bases between them. CDR3: CASSSPSARPSSYNEQFF. The CDR3, as DNA: TGTGCCAGCAGCTCACCCAGCGCTCGGCCGAGCTCCTACAATGAGCAGTTCTTC.

The chain couples TRBV18 to TRBJ1-2; 7 bases map to TRBD1. CDR3 length equals 13 residues. V shed 6 bases and J 3 bases; nucleotides not matched to a gene: 4. Germline V lookup: CDR1 KGHSH, CDR2 LQKENI. CDR3 DNA sequence: TGTGCCAGCTCGGACGGGACAGACTATGGCTACACCTTC. Amino acids: CASSDGTDYGYTF.